This record looks at one TCR beta chain sequence and its context. The V gene's germline CDR1 is SNHLY and CDR2 FYNNEI. The CDR3 loop spans 13 amino acids. The V segment lost 9 bases and the J segment 2 bases; nucleotides outside the gene matches: 5. This specimen comes from a study of blood T cell repertoires in COVID-19. Overall study context: Specimens from acute and convalescent COVID-19 originated in the United States, Italy and Spain.

As originally analysed: Estimation of nucleated cell counts was performed using reference gene primer amplification. The method was immunoSEQ multiplex PCR; TCRdb's version includes in-frame clones alone and lacks a portion of them. D and trimming come from the DNA, and the V and J calls and clone size come from that table. The table includes more than 250,000 clones, 80% to 95% detected once. Recruitment covered about two dozen US areas and drew participants whose ages spanned roughly 18 to 100 years. The chain couples TRBV2 to TRBJ1-2; 8 bases agree with TRBD1. This receptor was obtained from a woman in her thirties who had recovered from COVID-19. Input material: PBMCs or T cells enriched from blood (not recorded which). The chain's CDR3 is CARRGQANYGYTF. The CDR3 DNA sequence: TGTGCCAGAAGGGGACAGGCAAACTATGGCTACACCTTC.